The entry below describes one T cell receptor (beta chain). Antigen: not known. Random-hexamer reverse transcription was applied to roughly 0.45 to 1 ug RNA. The immunoSEQ assay covered 54 Vbeta and 13 Jbeta segments for CDR3. TCRdb reprocessed the immunoSEQ multiplex PCR reads with MiXCR, giving one entry per CDR3 protein. The sample records over 150,000 distinct CDR3 sequences, roughly 96% being singletons. From blood CD8+ and CD4+ T cells, TCR beta sequences were generated. Negative magnetic isolation gave CD8+ and CD4+ cells; FACS enriched CD8+ TEMRA. J lost 4 bases, V lost 7 bases, and 6 bases had no gene match. Germline-derived CDR1 and CDR2 are SGHRS and YFSETQ. The CDR3 is 14 residues long. The data derive from a study of CD8 T cells in Susac syndrome. Study results and limitations: The study conceded that its TCR sequencing and HLA analysis involved relatively few individuals.

Material: CD4+ T cells from PBMCs. This receptor was obtained from a human donor with multiple sclerosis. The chain couples TRBV5-1 to TRBJ2-5, with 11 nucleotides matching TRBD2. CDR3 amino acids: CASCPTSGAETQYF. CDR3 coding DNA: TGCGCCAGCTGCCCGACTAGCGGGGCAGAGACCCAGTACTTC.